This T cell receptor (beta chain) was recovered during a study of OX40 agonist ivuxolimab in advanced cancers. V was shortened by 3 bases and J by 5 bases, with 14 bases between the two germline ends. The germline CDR1 and CDR2 sequences are MNHEY and SMNVEV (reference sequence). The CDR3 has 14 residues. Assay used: immunoSEQ multiplex PCR; TCRdb lists only in-frame clones, some missing. Among under 60,000 clones listed, around 89% were seen once. Findings and caveats of the study: At 0.1 to 3.0 mg/kg, clonal expansion of CD4+ and CD8+ blood T cells had occurred by week 6.

Worth noting for this clone: Its antigen is still unknown.

The sample was CD4+ or CD8+ T cells sorted from blood, taken in a trial of the OX40 agonist ivuxolimab. The receptor's source is an adult with an advanced solid tumor such as melanoma, head and neck, liver or kidney cancer. The chain recombines TRBV27 with TRBJ2-7; possible D gene TRBD1, 6 bases. The CDR3 DNA reads as TGTGCCAGCAGTTTCCGAACAGGGCTCAACGAGCAGTACTTC. Protein sequence: CASSFRTGLNEQYF.